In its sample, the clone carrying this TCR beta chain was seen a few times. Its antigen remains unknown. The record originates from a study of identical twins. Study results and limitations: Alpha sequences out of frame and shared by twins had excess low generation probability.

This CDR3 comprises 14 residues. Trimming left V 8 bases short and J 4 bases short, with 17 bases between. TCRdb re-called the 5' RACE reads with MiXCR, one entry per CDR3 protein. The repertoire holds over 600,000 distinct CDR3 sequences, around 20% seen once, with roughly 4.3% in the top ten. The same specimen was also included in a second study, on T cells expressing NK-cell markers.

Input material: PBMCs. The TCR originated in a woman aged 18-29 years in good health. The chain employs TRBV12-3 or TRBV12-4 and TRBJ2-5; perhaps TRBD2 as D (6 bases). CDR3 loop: CASQVVGGPETQYF. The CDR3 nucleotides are TGTGCCAGCCAAGTTGTCGGAGGGCCAGAGACCCAGTACTTC.